This is a list of T cell receptor beta chains from one sample in a study of vaccination effects on CD4 cells after COVID-19. TCRdb keeps only in-frame clones here, not all; method: immunoSEQ multiplex PCR. The sample holds 71,000 or so clones; around three quarters are singletons and the top ten take approximately 4%. These receptors' antigens are unknown. The material was CD4+ T cells from PBMCs cultured with HCoV-OC43 spike peptides, obtained before COVID-19 vaccination. The origin of the receptors is a human donor who received a COVID-19 vaccine. The CDR3 runs from the conserved cysteine through the conserved F or W. Each record gives: V gene, clone size, D gene, CDR3 length, J gene, CDR3 DNA, CDR3 protein. D genes are given only for firm matches. Size is omitted from some rows. Given values are once, few, many or a class for expanded clones.

V gene: TRBV5-1
clone size: few
D gene: .
CDR3 length: 13
J gene: TRBJ2-2
CDR3 DNA: TGCGCCAGCAGTTCGGACGGAACCGGGGAGCTGTTTTTT
CDR3 protein: CASSSDGTGELFF

V gene: TRBV5-1
clone size: .
D gene: .
CDR3 length: 15
J gene: TRBJ2-1
CDR3 DNA: TGCGCCAGCAGCTTGACCAGGGTAACCTACAATGAGCAGTTCTTC
CDR3 protein: CASSLTRVTYNEQFF

V gene: TRBV5-4
clone size: .
D gene: .
CDR3 length: 14
J gene: TRBJ1-2
CDR3 DNA: TGTGCCAGCAGCTTGAAGGGAAAAAGGTACGGCTACACCTTC
CDR3 protein: CASSLKGKRYGYTF

V gene: TRBV2
clone size: .
D gene: .
CDR3 length: 14
J gene: TRBJ2-5
CDR3 DNA: TGTGCCAGCAGTGAAGAGAACAGGGCGCAGACCCAGTACTTC
CDR3 protein: CASSEENRAQTQYF

V gene: TRBV2
clone size: .
D gene: .
CDR3 length: 12
J gene: TRBJ1-2
CDR3 DNA: TGTGCCAGCAGTGAAGCGAGGGGGGGCTACACCTTC
CDR3 protein: CASSEARGGYTF

V gene: TRBV12-3/TRBV12-4
clone size: .
D gene: .
CDR3 length: 12
J gene: TRBJ1-2
CDR3 DNA: TGTGCCAGCAGTTTCTCTAACTATGGCTACACCTTC
CDR3 protein: CASSFSNYGYTF

V gene: TRBV7-2
clone size: once
D gene: .
CDR3 length: 17
J gene: TRBJ1-3
CDR3 DNA: TGTGCCAGCAGCTTAGTTCCCCCGGGAATCACTGGAAACACCATATATTTT
CDR3 protein: CASSLVPPGITGNTIYF

V gene: TRBV9
clone size: .
D gene: .
CDR3 length: 16
J gene: TRBJ1-6
CDR3 DNA: TGTGCCAGCAGCGCGACAGATTACCCCTATAATTCACCCCTCCACTTT
CDR3 protein: CASSATDYPYNSPLHF

V gene: TRBV29-1
clone size: few
D gene: .
CDR3 length: 10
J gene: TRBJ1-2
CDR3 DNA: TGCAGCGTTGGAGAATATGGCTACACCTTC
CDR3 protein: CSVGEYGYTF

V gene: TRBV6-5
clone size: few
D gene: .
CDR3 length: 15
J gene: TRBJ1-2
CDR3 DNA: TGTGCCAGCACCACCAACCCCGTTCCGAACTATGGCTACACCTTC
CDR3 protein: CASTTNPVPNYGYTF

V gene: TRBV5-1
clone size: .
D gene: .
CDR3 length: 14
J gene: TRBJ1-4
CDR3 DNA: TGCGCCAGCAGCTTGGGGACAACTAATGAAAAACTGTTTTTT
CDR3 protein: CASSLGTTNEKLFF

V gene: TRBV5-8
clone size: .
D gene: TRBD1
CDR3 length: 15
J gene: TRBJ2-5
CDR3 DNA: TGTGCCAGCAGCTTTGGGCAGGGGGCCCAAGAGACCCAGTACTTC
CDR3 protein: CASSFGQGAQETQYF

V gene: TRBV5-1
clone size: once
D gene: TRBD1
CDR3 length: 15
J gene: TRBJ2-3
CDR3 DNA: TGCGCCAGCAGCTCTTGGACAGGTGTCACAGATACGCAGTATTTT
CDR3 protein: CASSSWTGVTDTQYF

V gene: TRBV19
clone size: .
D gene: TRBD1
CDR3 length: 14
J gene: TRBJ1-3
CDR3 DNA: TGTGCCAGTAGTCGCGGACAGGGTGGAAACACCATATATTTT
CDR3 protein: CASSRGQGGNTIYF

V gene: TRBV5-1
clone size: .
D gene: TRBD2
CDR3 length: 15
J gene: TRBJ2-3
CDR3 DNA: TGCGCCAGCAGCTCATTAGCGGGGGGGACAGATACGCAGTATTTT
CDR3 protein: CASSSLAGGTDTQYF

V gene: TRBV5-1
clone size: .
D gene: .
CDR3 length: 15
J gene: TRBJ1-2
CDR3 DNA: TGCGCCAGCAGCCCTGATGAAGGGGTTAACTATGGCTACACCTTC
CDR3 protein: CASSPDEGVNYGYTF

V gene: TRBV7-2
clone size: .
D gene: TRBD1
CDR3 length: 16
J gene: TRBJ1-5
CDR3 DNA: TGTGCCAGCAGCACCTGGACAGGGGGAAGTGGAAAGCCCCAGCATTTT
CDR3 protein: CASSTWTGGSGKPQHF